Following are 29 T cell receptor beta chains from one sample sequenced in a study of T cells after yellow fever vaccination. From the 5' RACE reads, TCRdb called clonotypes with MiXCR, one entry per CDR3 protein. The sample shows about 330,000 distinct CDR3 sequences, over 3.5% of them seen only once. This specimen was PBMCs, taken 5 days after the yellow fever booster vaccination. Source of these receptors: a man aged 18 to 30 who received the YFV17D yellow fever vaccine.

As to this clonotype: The junction does not match germline at one end; this may be a read error. The chain employs TRBV12-3 or TRBV12-4 and TRBJ1-5; weak D call: TRBD1 (5 bases). The CDR3 sequence is 15 residues long. The CDR3 coding sequence is TGTGCCAGCAGTTTAGAGGGGTATAGCAATCAGCCCCGGCATTTT. Translation gives CASSLEGYSNQPRHF.

This clonotype was found a few times. The J gene is TRBJ2-4, the V gene TRBV20-1, with TRBD2 as a possible D gene (7 bases). Per germline, CDR1 DFQATT and CDR2 SNEGSKA (reference sequence). The CDR3 loop spans 16 amino acids. Trimming shortened V by 4 bases and J by 0 bases, and 16 bases separated the two germline ends. CDR3 sequence: CSATPEGGGAKNIQYF. The CDR3, as DNA: TGCAGTGCTACCCCCGAGGGGGGGGGAGCCAAAAACATTCAGTACTTC.

This clonotype appeared a few times. The rearrangement joins TRBV14 to TRBJ2-7; D unclear. Trimming took off 1 base at V and 2 bases at J, with 9 bases between the two ends. This CDR3 is 14 amino acids long. CDR1 is SGHDN, CDR2 FVKESK, per germline. The CDR3 DNA follows: TGTGCCAGCAGCCAAGGAGGTGAGCCCTACGAGCAGTACGTC. Translation gives CASSQGGEPYEQYV.

This clonotype was seen a handful of times. V and J are TRBV29-1 and TRBJ2-5; possibly TRBD2 for D (6 bases). Deletions cut 5 bases from V and 1 base from J, with 17 bases between. Germline V gene data show CDR1 as SQVTM and CDR2 as ANQGSEA. The CDR3 length is 15 residues. CDR3 DNA: TGCAGCGTTTTCTTCGTTACGGGACTCCAAGAGACCCAGTACTTC. It translates to CSVFFVTGLQETQYF.

This clonotype was observed a handful of times. The chain combines TRBV12-3 or TRBV12-4 with TRBJ2-2; a weak D match, TRBD2 (6 bases). With 5 bases removed from V and 6 bases from J, the gap between germline ends came to 7 bases. The CDR3 sequence is 12 residues long. CDR3 sequence reads: CASSGTPGELFF. The CDR3 DNA sequence: TGTGCCAGCAGTGGGACTCCCGGGGAGCTGTTTTTT.

This clonotype has more than one count but fewer than ten. Written as DNA, the CDR3 is TGCAGTGCTCGACAGATAGCCAAAAACATTCAGTACTTC. Translation gives CSARQIAKNIQYF. This chain links TRBV20-1 with TRBJ2-4; tentative D call: TRBD1 (5 bases). CDR3 length: 13 amino acids. The germline gives CDR1 DFQATT, CDR2 SNEGSKA (reference sequence). V was shortened by 5 bases and J by 0 bases, with 8 bases between the two germline ends.

This clonotype was observed a few times. This chain joins TRBV6-6 and TRBJ2-5, with 11 bases that match TRBD1. The CDR3 covers 15 residues. The ends lost 2 bases at V and 5 bases at J; junction bases unmatched: 4. CDR1 MNHNY and CDR2 SVGAGI come from the germline V gene (reference sequence). The CDR3 reads CASSYGQGARETQYF. The DNA of the CDR3 is TGTGCCAGCAGTTACGGACAGGGGGCGAGGGAGACCCAGTACTTC.

This clonotype was picked up many times. V and J are TRBV10-3 and TRBJ2-3; TRBD2 matches 9 bases. The junction had 4 bases not matched to a gene; V was cut back by 8 bases and J by 4 bases. The CDR3 is made up of 13 amino acids. Germline V gene sequence: CDR1 ENHRY, CDR2 SYGVKD. The CDR3 nucleotides read TGTGCCATCTCCCCTAGCGGGGCAGATACGCAGTATTTT. Protein product: CAISPSGADTQYF.

The genes are TRBV20-1 and TRBJ2-7; 7 bases fit TRBD1. V lost 7 bases and J lost 0; bases outside the gene matches: 6. Per germline, CDR1 DFQATT and CDR2 SNEGSKA (reference sequence). The CDR3 has 13 amino acids. The CDR3 spells CSVRQGSSYEQYV. The CDR3 bases are TGCAGTGTCCGACAGGGCAGCTCCTACGAGCAGTACGTC.

V gene TRBV6-6 combines with J gene TRBJ1-2, with D hard to call. Germline-derived CDR1 and CDR2 are MNHNY and SVGAGI (reference sequence). V was pared by 0 bases and J by 2 bases, with 10 bases between. The CDR3 loop spans 15 amino acids. Here the CDR3 reads CASSYSTQRNYGYTF. In DNA, the CDR3 is TGTGCCAGCAGTTACTCGACGCAGAGGAACTATGGCTACACCTTC.

This chain joins TRBV20-1 and TRBJ1-2; no clear D. The CDR3 spans 15 residues. V was clipped by 4 bases and J by 5 bases, with 20 bases between them. CDR1 is DFQATT, CDR2 SNEGSKA, per germline (reference sequence). The CDR3 nucleotides are TGCAGTGCTATAGATCTCGGCATAGGGCATTATGGCTACACCTTC. Protein: CSAIDLGIGHYGYTF.

This chain connects TRBV20-1 to TRBJ1-5; the D is unclear. The CDR3 contains 14 residues. CDR1 and CDR2 (germline): DFQATT, SNEGSKA (reference sequence). V was shortened by 3 bases and J by 0 bases, with 9 bases between the two germline ends. The CDR3: CSASFGHSNQPQHF. In DNA form, the CDR3 reads TGCAGTGCTAGTTTTGGTCATAGCAATCAGCCCCAGCATTTT.

The chain couples TRBV25-1 to TRBJ2-1; D gene unclear. Germline CDR1 and CDR2: MGHDK and SYGVNS. V was trimmed by 6 bases and J by 6 bases, leaving 15 bases between them. CDR3 length: 14 residues. This CDR3 reads CASSPTLGVNEQFF. As DNA, the CDR3 is TGTGCCAGCAGCCCGACCCTTGGGGTCAATGAGCAGTTCTTC.

This clonotype appeared a few times. The chain joins TRBV20-1 to TRBJ1-2; D gene ambiguous. The germline V gene encodes CDR1 DFQATT and CDR2 SNEGSKA (reference sequence). Deletions cut 4 bases from V and 1 base from J, with 7 bases between. The CDR3 is 12 residues long. CDR3 protein: CSAKSSNYGYTF. The CDR3 DNA reads TGCAGTGCTAAGAGTAGTAACTATGGCTACACCTTC.

This clonotype was seen only a few times. The chain recombines TRBV3-1 with TRBJ2-5; 8 nucleotides line up with TRBD2. The CDR3 totals 18 residues. CDR1 is LGHDT, CDR2 YNNKEL, per germline (reference sequence). V was pared by 0 bases and J by 0 bases, with 9 bases of the junction left unmatched. The CDR3 protein is CASSQDLVGGGYQETQYF. Written as DNA, the CDR3 is TGTGCCAGCAGCCAAGATCTGGTTGGCGGGGGGTACCAAGAGACCCAGTACTTC.

The V and J genes are TRBV12-3 or TRBV12-4 and TRBJ1-1, with 9 positions matching TRBD1. The CDR3 is 14 amino acids. V lost 7 bases, J lost 1 base, and 4 bases stayed unmatched. As DNA, the CDR3 is TGTGCCAGCAAGGGGACAGGGTGGAACACTGAAGCTTTCTTT. Its protein product is CASKGTGWNTEAFF.

This clonotype has only a few counts. In nucleotides, the CDR3 is TGTGCCAGCAGTTACAGGGGGCAGACAGATACGCAGTATTTT. Protein: CASSYRGQTDTQYF. V usage is TRBV6-2 or TRBV6-3 and J usage is TRBJ2-3; 7 bases line up with TRBD1. This CDR3 contains 14 residues. After removal of 2 bases from V and 3 bases from J, the junction contained 2 bases not matched to a gene. The germline V gene has CDR1 MNHEY and CDR2 SVGEGT.

This clonotype was counted many times. This chain uses TRBV5-1 with TRBJ1-6; D not certain. This CDR3 is built from 16 residues. Germline V CDR1 and CDR2: SGHRS, YFSETQ. V was trimmed by 5 bases and J by 0 bases, leaving 12 bases between them. The CDR3 bases are TGCGCCAGCAGACCAACGCTAGGCTCCTATAATTCACCCCTCCACTTT. Translating gives CASRPTLGSYNSPLHF.

There are a few counts of this clonotype. The chain recombines TRBV13 with TRBJ2-3; TRBD1 agrees at 9 bases. J was trimmed by 6 bases and V by 4 bases; bases with no gene match: 8. The CDR3 length is 15 residues. Per the germline V gene, CDR1 is PRHDT and CDR2 is FYEKMQ (reference sequence). CDR3 residues: CASSSRDRDFDTQYF. As DNA, the CDR3 is TGTGCCAGCAGCTCCCGGGACAGGGACTTCGATACGCAGTATTTT.

This clonotype showed up just a few times. The V call is TRBV12-3 or TRBV12-4, the J call TRBJ1-5, with 9 bases that match TRBD1. The CDR3 length is 14 residues. J was trimmed by 5 bases and V by 5 bases; bases with no gene match: 4. The CDR3, as DNA: TGTGCCAGCAGTCCCGGGACAGGGTATCAGCCCCAGCATTTT. Translation: CASSPGTGYQPQHF.

This clonotype turned up a few times. The genes are TRBV7-9 and TRBJ2-6, with TRBD1 matching 8 bases. The CDR3 is 15 amino acids. Germline V gene lookup returns CDR1 SEHNR and CDR2 FQNEAQ (reference sequence). With 5 bases clipped from V and 1 base from J, the junction kept 1 base outside the gene matches. The CDR3 is CASSDRGSGANVLTF. The DNA for the CDR3 is TGTGCCAGCAGCGACAGGGGATCTGGGGCCAACGTCCTGACTTTC.

The chain uses TRBV5-6 and TRBJ1-6; D is unclear. CDR3 length: 15 residues. Per germline, CDR1 SGHDT and CDR2 YYEEEE. Trimming stripped 4 bases from V and 7 bases from J, with 15 bases between. The CDR3 reads CASSQESRRNSPLHF. The CDR3 DNA reads TGTGCCAGCAGCCAAGAGTCCAGGAGAAATTCACCCCTCCACTTT.

The chain carries TRBV7-2 and TRBJ2-3; 7 bases are shared with TRBD2. The V segment lost 4 bases and the J segment 1 base; nucleotides outside the gene matches: 2. The CDR3 has 14 amino acids. Germline loops: CDR1 SGHTA, CDR2 FQGNSA. CDR3 amino acids: CASSSAGGTDTQYF. CDR3 bases: TGTGCCAGCAGCTCGGCGGGGGGCACAGATACGCAGTATTTT.

There are a few counts of this clonotype. The V and J genes are TRBV7-9 and TRBJ2-3; D not certain. V dropped 2 bases and J dropped 6 bases, with 9 bases sitting between them. The V gene's germline CDR1 is SEHNR and CDR2 FQNEAQ (reference sequence). CDR3 length equals 13 residues. The CDR3: CASSLRETDTQYF. In DNA, the CDR3 is TGTGCCAGCAGCTTAAGAGAAACCGATACGCAGTATTTT.

This clonotype was seen repeatedly, ten times or more. The chain couples TRBV4-2 to TRBJ2-7, with D hard to call. From germline, CDR1 is LGHNA and CDR2 YNFKEQ. The CDR3 runs to 18 residues. Trimming left V 0 bases short and J 3 bases short, with 21 bases between. CDR3 sequence: CASSQDSAFSGLDYEQYF. For the CDR3, the DNA is TGTGCCAGCAGCCAAGATTCGGCCTTCTCAGGATTGGACTACGAGCAGTACTTC.

The chain joins TRBV4-2 to TRBJ2-1; D gene unclear. This CDR3 has 13 residues. Per the germline V gene, CDR1 is LGHNA and CDR2 is YNFKEQ. Trimming pared 5 bases from V and 5 bases from J, leaving 10 bases between. CDR3 residues: CASSTRPDNEQFF. For the CDR3, the DNA is TGTGCCAGCAGCACCCGCCCGGACAATGAGCAGTTCTTC.

The CDR3 sequence is CSATGTHNSYNEQFF. CDR3 nucleotide sequence: TGCAGTGCTACCGGGACGCACAACTCCTACAATGAGCAGTTCTTC. The chain recombines TRBV20-1 with TRBJ2-1; D possibly matches TRBD1 or TRBD2 (5 bases each). The germline gives CDR1 DFQATT, CDR2 SNEGSKA (reference sequence). The germline V and J ends were trimmed by 4 bases and 0 bases, with 13 bases remaining between them. CDR3 size: 15 residues.

A few counts support this clonotype. The gene calls are TRBV7-2 and TRBJ2-5; perhaps D is TRBD1 or TRBD2 (5 bases each). The germline V and J ends were trimmed by 6 bases and 7 bases, with 15 bases remaining between them. The CDR3 is made up of 13 amino acids. Germline CDR1 reads SGHTA; CDR2 reads FQGNSA. CDR3 DNA sequence: TGTGCCAGCAGTGGGGGTCGAAGTTGGACCCAGTACTTC. This encodes CASSGGRSWTQYF.

This clonotype occurred a few times. The CDR3 sequence is CASSLGLITDTQYF. The CDR3 coding sequence is TGTGCCAGCAGCTTAGGGTTGATCACAGATACGCAGTATTTT. This rearrangement joins TRBV7-9 to TRBJ2-3; D gene ambiguous. Germline V gene lookup returns CDR1 SEHNR and CDR2 FQNEAQ (reference sequence). This CDR3 region has 14 residues. The V end was cut by 1 base, the J end by 2 bases, with 7 bases between.